These T cell receptor beta chains were read from a single sample in a study of blood T cells in healthy people across ages. TCRdb re-called the 5' RACE reads through MiXCR, storing one row per CDR3 protein. The table has roughly 550,000 distinct CDR3 sequences, less than 25% seen once. These same data were also listed under a study on T cells of mothers and their children.

What was sequenced was blood. Every receptor here comes from a boy between 10 and 17 years old in good health. Both conserved end residues are part of each CDR3. The D gene is left open where the match is weak. The size entry is marked missing in some rows and otherwise reads once, few, many or a size class.

j_gene: TRBJ2-3; v_gene: TRBV7-2; d_gene: -; abundance: -; CDR3nt: TGTGCCAGCAGCTTCCTCGACAGAACAGATACGCAGTATTTT; CDR3aa: CASSFLDRTDTQYF
j_gene: TRBJ2-7; v_gene: TRBV5-1; d_gene: TRBD1; abundance: many; CDR3nt: TGCGCCAGCAGCTTGACGACAGGGACCTACGAGCAGTACTTC; CDR3aa: CASSLTTGTYEQYF
j_gene: TRBJ1-2; v_gene: TRBV7-9; d_gene: -; abundance: many; CDR3nt: TGTGCCAGCAGCTCACAATCAGAGAACTATGGCTACACCTTC; CDR3aa: CASSSQSENYGYTF
j_gene: TRBJ1-2; v_gene: TRBV4-3; d_gene: TRBD1; abundance: -; CDR3nt: TGCGCCAGCAGCCAAGAAATTGGGAGGGGGCGCAGCGGCTACACCTTC; CDR3aa: CASSQEIGRGRSGYTF
j_gene: TRBJ2-7; v_gene: TRBV10-3; d_gene: -; abundance: -; CDR3nt: TGTGCCATCGGGGGGAAAGACAACGAGCAGTACTTC; CDR3aa: CAIGGKDNEQYF
j_gene: TRBJ1-1; v_gene: TRBV7-2; d_gene: -; abundance: -; CDR3nt: TGTGCCAGCAACCCGTTGGTCGGGCTTGAAGCTTTCTTT; CDR3aa: CASNPLVGLEAFF
j_gene: TRBJ2-4; v_gene: TRBV20-1; d_gene: TRBD2; abundance: -; CDR3nt: TGCAGTGCCCGCCCCAGACTAGCGGGAGAGGGAGACATTCAGTACTTC; CDR3aa: CSARPRLAGEGDIQYF
j_gene: TRBJ1-4; v_gene: TRBV25-1; d_gene: TRBD1; abundance: -; CDR3nt: TGTGCCAGCAGTGAACCTCTCTCCCGGACAGGCAATGAAAAACTGTTTTTT; CDR3aa: CASSEPLSRTGNEKLFF
j_gene: TRBJ2-7; v_gene: TRBV6-6; d_gene: TRBD1; abundance: few; CDR3nt: TGTGCCAGCAGTCAGACAGGGACGCAGGGCGAGCAGTACTTC; CDR3aa: CASSQTGTQGEQYF
j_gene: TRBJ1-1; v_gene: TRBV2; d_gene: -; abundance: once; CDR3nt: TGTGCCAGCAGTGAAGAGGGACTGAACACTGAAGCTTTCTTT; CDR3aa: CASSEEGLNTEAFF
j_gene: TRBJ2-1; v_gene: TRBV28; d_gene: -; abundance: few; CDR3nt: TGTGCCAGCAGCTCAGACTATATAGAAACCTACAATGAGCAGTTCTTC; CDR3aa: CASSSDYIETYNEQFF
j_gene: TRBJ1-1; v_gene: TRBV11-1; d_gene: -; abundance: few; CDR3nt: TGTGCCAGCAGCTTAGTCGTCCCCAAGACTGAAGCTTTCTTT; CDR3aa: CASSLVVPKTEAFF
j_gene: TRBJ2-4; v_gene: TRBV2; d_gene: -; abundance: -; CDR3nt: TGTGCCAGCAGTGAAGTCTCCGCTCTCGGGGTCAGACTAGCCAAAAACATTCAGTACTTC; CDR3aa: CASSEVSALGVRLAKNIQYF
j_gene: TRBJ2-7; v_gene: TRBV6-5; d_gene: TRBD2; abundance: once; CDR3nt: TGTGCCAGCAACCCAGCGGGATCCTACGAGCAGTACTTC; CDR3aa: CASNPAGSYEQYF
j_gene: TRBJ1-3; v_gene: TRBV20-1; d_gene: TRBD1; abundance: -; CDR3nt: TGCAGTGCTTGGACAGGGTCTGGAAACACCATATATTTT; CDR3aa: CSAWTGSGNTIYF
j_gene: TRBJ2-3; v_gene: TRBV7-9; d_gene: -; abundance: few; CDR3nt: TGTGCCAGCAGCTTAGTCGAATCGGCGCAGTATTTT; CDR3aa: CASSLVESAQYF
j_gene: TRBJ1-1; v_gene: TRBV7-9; d_gene: -; abundance: few; CDR3nt: TGTGCCAGCAGCGTAGTTGGGAGATCGCACACTGAAGCTTTCTTT; CDR3aa: CASSVVGRSHTEAFF
j_gene: TRBJ2-7; v_gene: TRBV11-2; d_gene: -; abundance: -; CDR3nt: TGTGCCAGCAGCTCGAGAGGTGGGAATTACGAGCAGTACTTC; CDR3aa: CASSSRGGNYEQYF
j_gene: TRBJ2-7; v_gene: TRBV5-6; d_gene: -; abundance: -; CDR3nt: TGTGCCAGCAGCTTGGCCTTGCAGGGAAGCGAGCAGTACTTC; CDR3aa: CASSLALQGSEQYF
j_gene: TRBJ1-1; v_gene: TRBV10-3; d_gene: -; abundance: few; CDR3nt: TGTGCCACCAGCAGAGGACAGCTGAACACTGAAGCTTTCTTT; CDR3aa: CATSRGQLNTEAFF
j_gene: TRBJ2-5; v_gene: TRBV2; d_gene: TRBD2; abundance: -; CDR3nt: TGTGCCGGCAGTGAGGGCGGGCTAGCGGGCGGCGAGACCCAGTACTTC; CDR3aa: CAGSEGGLAGGETQYF
j_gene: TRBJ2-5; v_gene: TRBV29-1; d_gene: TRBD2; abundance: many; CDR3nt: TGCAGCGTTGAAGTGGGGGGACTACAAGAGACCCAGTACTTC; CDR3aa: CSVEVGGLQETQYF
j_gene: TRBJ2-1; v_gene: TRBV5-5; d_gene: -; abundance: -; CDR3nt: TGTGCCAGCAGCTTGGAATCGTATGAGCAGTTCTTC; CDR3aa: CASSLESYEQFF
j_gene: TRBJ2-2; v_gene: TRBV19; d_gene: TRBD2; abundance: -; CDR3nt: TGTGCCAGTAGTATTAGCGGGAGGATGAACACCGGGGAGCTGTTTTTT; CDR3aa: CASSISGRMNTGELFF
j_gene: TRBJ2-1; v_gene: TRBV6-1; d_gene: -; abundance: -; CDR3nt: TGTGCCAGCAGTGAATCGATCATATCCTACAATGAGCAGTTCTTC; CDR3aa: CASSESIISYNEQFF
j_gene: TRBJ1-2; v_gene: TRBV6-5; d_gene: -; abundance: -; CDR3nt: TGTGCCAGCTCTCCCCTTGGGGAGAACTATGGCTACACCTTC; CDR3aa: CASSPLGENYGYTF
j_gene: TRBJ1-1; v_gene: TRBV6-2/TRBV6-3; d_gene: -; abundance: -; CDR3nt: TGTGCCAGCAGTTACGGGGGCAAGTATGAAGCTTTCTTT; CDR3aa: CASSYGGKYEAFF
j_gene: TRBJ1-1; v_gene: TRBV7-9; d_gene: -; abundance: -; CDR3nt: TGTGCCAGCAGCTCGGACGGGCTCGGGGACACTGAAGCTTTCTTT; CDR3aa: CASSSDGLGDTEAFF
j_gene: TRBJ1-2; v_gene: TRBV29-1; d_gene: TRBD1; abundance: -; CDR3nt: TGCAGCGCTGGGGGGCGACAGGGAGAATCTGGCTACACCTTC; CDR3aa: CSAGGRQGESGYTF
j_gene: TRBJ2-1; v_gene: TRBV25-1; d_gene: TRBD2; abundance: few; CDR3nt: TGTGCCAGCAGACCGACTAGCGGGAGTTACCATGAGCAGTTCTTC; CDR3aa: CASRPTSGSYHEQFF